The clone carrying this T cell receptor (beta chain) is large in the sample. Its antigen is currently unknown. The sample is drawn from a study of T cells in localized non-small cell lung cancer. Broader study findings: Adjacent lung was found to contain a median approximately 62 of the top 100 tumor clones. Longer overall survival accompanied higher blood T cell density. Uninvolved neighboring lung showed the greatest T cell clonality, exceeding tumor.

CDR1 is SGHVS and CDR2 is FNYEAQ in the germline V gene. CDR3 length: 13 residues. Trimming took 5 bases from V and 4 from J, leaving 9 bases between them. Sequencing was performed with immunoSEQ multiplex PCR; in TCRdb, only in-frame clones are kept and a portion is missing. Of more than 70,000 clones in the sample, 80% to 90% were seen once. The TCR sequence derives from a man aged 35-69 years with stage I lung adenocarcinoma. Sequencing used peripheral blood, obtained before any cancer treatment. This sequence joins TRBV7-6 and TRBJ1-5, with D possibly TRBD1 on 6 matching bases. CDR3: CASSGQLNQPQHF. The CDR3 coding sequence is TGTGCCAGCAGCGGACAGCTAAATCAGCCCCAGCATTTT.